This TCR beta chain derives from a study of shared clonotypes between healthy human individuals. Study as a whole: Sampling drew on donors who were a couple of women and three men aged 18 to 49.

Measured with immunoSEQ multiplex PCR; TCRdb has only the in-frame clones, and not every one. The sample shows 85,000 to 100,000 clones, about 68% of them seen only once. This CDR3 is built from 12 residues. In germline, CDR1 is SQVTM, CDR2 ANQGSEA. Trimming removed 7 bases at V and 2 bases at J, with 11 bases between. Adults of Caucasian background living in Nashville, Tennessee made up all donors. The sample consisted of memory CD8+ T cells sorted from blood. The subset here: CD45RO+ cells pooled with CCR7-negative TemRA cells. The rearrangement links TRBV29-1 to TRBJ2-5, with D perhaps given as TRBD1 or TRBD2 (5 bases each). This TCR came from a man in his thirties or forties in good health. CDR3 nucleotides: TGCAGCGGGGTGGGGGTACAAGAGACCCAGTACTTC. It encodes CSGVGVQETQYF.